The TCR beta chain described here comes from a study of blood T cell repertoires in COVID-19. Profiling relied on immunoSEQ multiplex PCR, and the TCRdb table lists in-frame clones only, not all of them. The repertoire consists of over 120,000 clones, with approximately 89% occurring once and the leading ten covering 1.5% to 2%. CDR3 length equals 15 residues. The germline V gene has CDR1 SGHRS and CDR2 YFSETQ. V was cut by 5 bases and J by 0 bases, with 14 bases left in between. The TCR comes from a human donor in a cohort sampled during active COVID-19. The sample consisted of peripheral blood. The V and J genes are TRBV5-1 and TRBJ1-1; D is undetermined. The CDR3 here is CASSHSVSVNTEAFF. The CDR3 nucleotides are TGCGCCAGCAGTCATTCAGTGTCCGTGAACACTGAAGCTTTCTTT.